This T cell receptor beta chain was obtained from a study of cytotoxic CD8 clonotypes in ibrutinib-treated CLL. Study context: Mean values per sample were around 270,000 productive templates and roughly 90,000 productive rearrangements. General study points: Treatment saw public clonotypes, which were uncommon, either contract or stay stable. Clonality measured at baseline exceeded age-matched healthy donors, tracking circulating CD8+ T-cell counts. Progressing and sustained-remission patients had different sampling times.

This clone was found a few times. Its antigen is not identified. Some clones are missing from TCRdb's copy, which holds only in-frame ones; the method was immunoSEQ multiplex PCR. There are about 140,000 clones in the sample; around 82% occur only once, and 6.5% to 8% lies in the top ten. Per germline, CDR1 SGHAT and CDR2 FQNNGV. Trimming left V 8 bases short and J 4 bases short, with 14 bases between. The CDR3 is 13 residues long. The V and J genes are TRBV11-2 and TRBJ1-1; maybe TRBD1 (6 bases). The receptor comes from a human donor with chronic lymphocytic leukemia. The source material was PBMCs, sampled after 36 months of ibrutinib treatment. As DNA, the CDR3 is TGTGCCAGCCAACCGGGGGGGGCCACTGAAGCTTTCTTT. Its protein product is CASQPGGATEAFF.